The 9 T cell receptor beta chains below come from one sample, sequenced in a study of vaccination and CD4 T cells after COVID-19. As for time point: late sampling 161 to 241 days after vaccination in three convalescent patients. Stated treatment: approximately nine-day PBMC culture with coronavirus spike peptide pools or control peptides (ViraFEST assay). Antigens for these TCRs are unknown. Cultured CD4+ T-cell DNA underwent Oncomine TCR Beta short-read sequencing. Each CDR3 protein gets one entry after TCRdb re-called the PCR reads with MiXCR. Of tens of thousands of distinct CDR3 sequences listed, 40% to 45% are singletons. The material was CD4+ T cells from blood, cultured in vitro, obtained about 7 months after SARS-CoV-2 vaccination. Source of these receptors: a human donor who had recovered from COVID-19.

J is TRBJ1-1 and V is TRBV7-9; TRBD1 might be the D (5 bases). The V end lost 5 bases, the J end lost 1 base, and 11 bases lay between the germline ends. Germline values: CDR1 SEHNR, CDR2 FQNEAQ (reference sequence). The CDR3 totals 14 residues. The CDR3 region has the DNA TGTGCCAGCAGCCCATTCGACAGGAACACTGAAGCTTTCTTT. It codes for CASSPFDRNTEAFF.

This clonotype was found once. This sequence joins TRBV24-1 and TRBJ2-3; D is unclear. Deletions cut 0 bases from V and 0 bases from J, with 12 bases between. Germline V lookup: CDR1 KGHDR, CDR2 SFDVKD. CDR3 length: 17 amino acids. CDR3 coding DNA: TGTGCCACCAGTGATTTGGGCCAGACGACTAGCACAGATACGCAGTATTTT. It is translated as CATSDLGQTTSTDTQYF.

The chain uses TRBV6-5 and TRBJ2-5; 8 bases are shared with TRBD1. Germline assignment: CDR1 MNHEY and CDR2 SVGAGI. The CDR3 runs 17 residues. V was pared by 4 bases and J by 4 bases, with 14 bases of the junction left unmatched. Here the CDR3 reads CASSLGTGGVLLETQYF. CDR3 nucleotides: TGTGCCAGCAGTTTGGGAACAGGGGGTGTTTTATTAGAGACCCAGTACTTC.

CDR3 sequence (DNA): TGTGCCAGCAGGAACAGGGGTGAGTCCTACGAGCAGTACTTC. Encoded protein: CASRNRGESYEQYF. This chain joins TRBV2 and TRBJ2-7; 7 nucleotides match TRBD1. The CDR3 runs to 14 residues. Trimming at V came to 6 bases and at J to 1 base, leaving 6 bases not matched to a gene. Looked up from germline, CDR1 is SNHLY and CDR2 is FYNNEI.

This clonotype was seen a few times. CDR3 residues: CATSREGRHNQPQHF. CDR3 DNA sequence: TGTGCCACCAGCAGAGAGGGACGGCACAATCAGCCCCAGCATTTT. The chain recombines TRBV15 with TRBJ1-5, with D perhaps matching TRBD1 (5 bases). The CDR3 contains 15 residues. V lost 0 bases to trimming and J lost 3 bases, with 9 bases between them. CDR1 and CDR2 from the germline V gene are LNHNV and YYDKDF (reference sequence).

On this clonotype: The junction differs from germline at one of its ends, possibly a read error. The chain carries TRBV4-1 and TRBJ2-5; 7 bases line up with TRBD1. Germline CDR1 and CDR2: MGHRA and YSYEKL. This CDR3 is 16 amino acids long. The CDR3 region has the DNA TGCGCCAGCTGCCAGCGACAGGGCCCGAACCAAGAGACCCAGTACTTC. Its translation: CASCQRQGPNQETQYF.

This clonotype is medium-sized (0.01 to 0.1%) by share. The CDR3 DNA is TGTGCCAGCAGTTACCGCGCTGGACACCTCCCGGACACCGGGGAGCTGTTTTTT. Its translation: CASSYRAGHLPDTGELFF. V is TRBV6-5 and J is TRBJ2-2; perhaps TRBD1 as D (5 bases). CDR3 length: 18 amino acids. V was cut by 2 bases and J by 3 bases, with 19 bases left in between. The germline V gene has CDR1 MNHEY and CDR2 SVGAGI.

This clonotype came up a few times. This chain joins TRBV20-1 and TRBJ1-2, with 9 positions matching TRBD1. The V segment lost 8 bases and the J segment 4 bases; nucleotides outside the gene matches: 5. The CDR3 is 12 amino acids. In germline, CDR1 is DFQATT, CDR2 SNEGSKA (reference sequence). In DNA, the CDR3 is TGCAGTAGCCAGGGACAGGGCTATGGCTACACCTTC. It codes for CSSQGQGYGYTF.

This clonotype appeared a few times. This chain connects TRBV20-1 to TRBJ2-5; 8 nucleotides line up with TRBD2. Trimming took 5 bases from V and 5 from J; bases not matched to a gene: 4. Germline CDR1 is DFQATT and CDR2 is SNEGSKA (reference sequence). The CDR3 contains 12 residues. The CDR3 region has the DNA TGCAGTGCTCGGGGGGGAGGGGAGACCCAGTACTTC. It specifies CSARGGGETQYF.